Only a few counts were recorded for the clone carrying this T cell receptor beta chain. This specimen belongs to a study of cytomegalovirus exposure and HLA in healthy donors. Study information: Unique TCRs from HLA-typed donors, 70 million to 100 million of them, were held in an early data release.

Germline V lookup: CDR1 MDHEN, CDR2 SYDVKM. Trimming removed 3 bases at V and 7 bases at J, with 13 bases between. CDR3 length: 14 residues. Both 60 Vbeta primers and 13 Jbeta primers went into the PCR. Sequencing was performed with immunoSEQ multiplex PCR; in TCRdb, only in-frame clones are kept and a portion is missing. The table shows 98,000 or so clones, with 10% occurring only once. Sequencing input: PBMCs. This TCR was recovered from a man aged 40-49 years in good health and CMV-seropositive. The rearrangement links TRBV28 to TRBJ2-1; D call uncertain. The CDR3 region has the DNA TGTGCCAGCAGTTTTGTTTCGCCCCTAAATGAGCAGTTCTTC. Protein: CASSFVSPLNEQFF.